Each of the 23 T cell receptor beta chains below was sequenced from the same sample in a study of T cells in Graves' hyperthyroidism and ophthalmopathy. RNA transcripts served as the template for amplifying TCR beta CDR3 regions. First-round RT-PCR targeting the TCR CDR3 was performed with the HTBI primer set. One entry per CDR3 protein, called by TCRdb with MiXCR from the multiplex PCR reads. Of hundreds of thousands of distinct CDR3 sequences listed, approximately 19% are singletons. The sample taken for sequencing was blood. The source is a woman in her fifties or sixties with Graves' hyperthyroidism that later progressed to Graves' ophthalmopathy.

This clonotype was detected only a few times. This chain uses TRBV19 with TRBJ1-5, with D hard to call. The V end lost 6 bases, the J end lost 3 bases, and 12 bases lay between the germline ends. Germline V gene data show CDR1 as LNHDA and CDR2 as SQIVND (reference sequence). The CDR3 sequence is 14 residues long. CDR3 nucleotide sequence: TGTGCCAGTAGAATCGGACCGATCAATCAGCCCCAGCATTTT. It specifies CASRIGPINQPQHF.

On this clonotype itself: Given a much more abundant clone one base away, this may be a read error. The chain carries TRBV7-9 and TRBJ2-1; D call uncertain. CDR3 length: 16 amino acids. V lost 4 bases and J lost 4, with 17 bases in between. Germline CDR1 is SEHNR and CDR2 is FQNEAQ (reference sequence). CDR3 coding DNA: TGTGCCAGCAGCTCAGAACACCCGGCGTTATACAATGAGCAGTTCTTC. This encodes CASSSEHPALYNEQFF.

This clonotype was observed at least ten times. The rearrangement joins TRBV12-3 or TRBV12-4 to TRBJ1-5; no clear D gene. CDR3 length equals 13 residues. V dropped 3 bases and J dropped 6 bases, with 9 bases sitting between them. CDR3 sequence (DNA): TGTGCCAGCAGTTTTACTTTTGGTCAGCCCCAGCATTTT. Amino acids: CASSFTFGQPQHF.

This clonotype was detected ten times or more. In nucleotides, the CDR3 is TGTGCCAGCAGTGAAGGACAGGGGTCCTACTATGGCTACACCTTC. It encodes CASSEGQGSYYGYTF. V gene TRBV6-1 combines with J gene TRBJ1-2, with 8 positions matching TRBD1. The V gene's germline CDR1 is MNHNS and CDR2 SASEGT. V shed 1 base and J 3 bases; nucleotides not matched to a gene: 4. The CDR3 loop spans 15 amino acids.

There are a few counts of this clonotype. The V and J genes are TRBV4-1 and TRBJ1-1; D is unclear. The V end was cut by 5 bases, the J end by 0 bases, with 13 bases between. Germline assignment: CDR1 MGHRA and CDR2 YSYEKL. This CDR3 is built from 15 residues. The CDR3 region is CASSKSGSLNTEAFF. Here the CDR3 DNA reads TGCGCCAGCAGCAAGTCGGGCAGCCTGAACACTGAAGCTTTCTTT.

J is TRBJ1-3 and V is TRBV29-1; D gene ambiguous. Per the germline V gene, CDR1 is SQVTM and CDR2 is ANQGSEA. With 7 bases removed from V and 0 bases from J, the gap between germline ends came to 13 bases. The CDR3 runs to 14 residues. In nucleotides, the CDR3 is TGCAGCGCCCTGGACTCGGTCTCTGGAAACACCATATATTTT. Protein: CSALDSVSGNTIYF.

This chain uses TRBV30 with TRBJ1-2; D not resolved. Germline values: CDR1 GTSNPN, CDR2 SVGIG (reference sequence). The CDR3 runs to 13 residues. Deletions cut 0 bases from V and 7 bases from J, with 12 bases between. As DNA, the CDR3 is TGTGCCTGGAGTGTATCTGGAGAGAGTGGCTACACCTTC. It translates to CAWSVSGESGYTF. Together with reference TRBV30 and TRBJ1-2, the CDR3 gives the full variable domain: SQTIHQWPATLVQPVGSPLSLECTVEGTSNPNLYWYRQAAGRGLQLLFYSVGIGQISSEVPQNLSASRPQDRQFILSSKKLLLSDSGFYLCAWSVSGESGYTFGSGTRLTVV.

The chain employs TRBV5-1 and TRBJ1-1; 7 bases fit TRBD1. The CDR3 loop spans 15 amino acids. The ends lost 2 bases at V and 0 bases at J; junction bases unmatched: 4. Germline V gene data show CDR1 as SGHRS and CDR2 as YFSETQ. CDR3: CASSFTRGMNTEAFF. The DNA of the CDR3 is TGCGCCAGCAGCTTTACCAGGGGGATGAACACTGAAGCTTTCTTT.

This clonotype showed up just a few times. The chain has TRBV7-8 and TRBJ1-5; D gene uncertain. This CDR3 contains 15 residues. The V gene's germline CDR1 is SGHVS and CDR2 FQNEAQ. With 1 base removed from V and 6 bases from J, the gap between germline ends came to 13 bases. DNA for the CDR3: TGTGCCAGCAGCTTAGTCTCCTCAGGCTCTCAGCCCCAGCATTTT. Translation gives CASSLVSSGSQPQHF.

This clonotype was recorded many times. The gene calls are TRBV5-1 and TRBJ1-1; a weak D match, TRBD1 (6 bases). Deletions cut 4 bases from V and 8 bases from J, with 9 bases between. Germline CDR1 and CDR2: SGHRS and YFSETQ. The CDR3 covers 11 residues. The CDR3 spells CASSGGLEAFF. The CDR3 region has the DNA TGCGCCAGCAGCGGGGGGCTCGAAGCTTTCTTT.

This clonotype was seen repeatedly, ten times or more. The chain recombines TRBV20-1 with TRBJ2-4, with D uncertain. This CDR3 comprises 13 residues. Germline V gene data show CDR1 as DFQATT and CDR2 as SNEGSKA (reference sequence). The germline V and J ends were trimmed by 0 bases and 0 bases, with 3 bases remaining between them. CDR3 in amino acids: CSAREEAKNIQYF. The CDR3 nucleotides read TGCAGTGCTAGAGAGGAAGCCAAAAACATTCAGTACTTC.

The V and J genes are TRBV28 and TRBJ2-7; 7 positions match TRBD2. The CDR3 loop spans 17 amino acids. Trimming took 2 bases from V and 3 from J; bases not matched to a gene: 13. Germline V CDR1 and CDR2: MDHEN, SYDVKM. CDR3 residues: CASSLGRFGRGSYEQYF. CDR3 nucleotide sequence: TGTGCCAGCAGTTTAGGTCGCTTTGGGAGGGGCAGCTACGAGCAGTACTTC. The full variable domain, in which reference TRBV28 and TRBJ2-7 provide the parts outside the CDR3, is DVKVTQSSRYLVKRTGEKVFLECVQDMDHENMFWYRQDPGLGLRLIYFSYDVKMKEKGDIPEGYSVSREKKERFSLILESASTNQTSMYLCASSLGRFGRGSYEQYFGPGTRLTVT.

V gene TRBV4-1 combines with J gene TRBJ2-5; 7 bases align to TRBD2. V lost 7 bases to trimming and J lost 7 bases; unmatched junction nucleotides: 6. The germline V gene has CDR1 MGHRA and CDR2 YSYEKL. This CDR3 has 12 residues. The CDR3 coding sequence is TGCGCCAGCAATACACCGGGGGGGACCCAGTACTTC. The encoded protein is CASNTPGGTQYF.

This clonotype was seen ten or more times. V gene TRBV20-1 combines with J gene TRBJ2-7; 10 nucleotides line up with TRBD1. There are 15 residues in the CDR3. V trimming: 2 bases; J trimming: 3 bases; junction bases outside the gene matches: 7. The germline gives CDR1 DFQATT, CDR2 SNEGSKA (reference sequence). The DNA for the CDR3 is TGCAGTGCTAGACGGGACAGGGGCCCTTACTACGAGCAGTACTTC. Translation gives CSARRDRGPYYEQYF.

This chain links TRBV7-3 with TRBJ2-5; D may be TRBD1 (6 bases). The CDR3 is made up of 15 amino acids. The germline V gene has CDR1 SGHTA and CDR2 FQGTGA. Trimming pared 2 bases from V and 5 bases from J, leaving 15 bases between. The CDR3 DNA sequence: TGTGCCAGCAGCTTAGGGGAACAGGGTGGGGAGACCCAGTACTTC. Amino acids: CASSLGEQGGETQYF.

V is TRBV30 and J is TRBJ1-4, with D perhaps matching TRBD1 (5 bases). Trimming took 5 bases from V and 8 from J, leaving 9 bases between them. The CDR3 runs 11 residues. Germline CDR1 is GTSNPN and CDR2 is SVGIG (reference sequence). The CDR3 is CAWETAEKLFF. The DNA for the CDR3 is TGTGCCTGGGAGACAGCAGAAAAACTGTTTTTT.

The V gene is TRBV5-6, the J gene TRBJ1-6; possible D gene TRBD1, 5 bases. The CDR3 sequence is 14 residues long. Trimming shortened V by 4 bases and J by 10 bases, and 15 bases separated the two germline ends. Germline V lookup: CDR1 SGHDT, CDR2 YYEEEE. CDR3 DNA: TGTGCCAGCAGCGTTGGTTGGGGCGAATCACCCCTCCACTTT. It codes for CASSVGWGESPLHF.

This chain connects TRBV25-1 to TRBJ1-5; maybe TRBD1 (6 bases). Germline V lookup: CDR1 MGHDK, CDR2 SYGVNS. V lost 2 bases to trimming and J lost 2 bases, with 10 bases between them. The CDR3 is 15 amino acids. CDR3 DNA sequence: TGTGCCAGCAGTGAACAGGGGATCGGCAATCAGCCCCAGCATTTT. It yields the protein CASSEQGIGNQPQHF.

The sample holds many counts of this clonotype. The V gene is TRBV6-1, the J gene TRBJ2-2; D gene ambiguous. CDR3 length equals 15 residues. V was cut by 7 bases and J by 5 bases, with 17 bases left in between. Germline V CDR1 and CDR2: MNHNS, SASEGT. The CDR3 spells CASTSWTVPTGELFF. Here the CDR3 DNA reads TGTGCCAGCACTTCCTGGACCGTACCGACCGGGGAGCTGTTTTTT.

This clonotype turned up a few times. The chain couples TRBV7-9 to TRBJ2-1, with D perhaps assigned TRBD1 or TRBD2 (6 bases each). Germline-derived CDR1 and CDR2 are SEHNR and FQNEAQ (reference sequence). V was cut by 4 bases and J by 5 bases, with 18 bases left in between. The CDR3 is made up of 16 amino acids. The CDR3 reads CASSSSVGGLDNEQFF. Here the CDR3 DNA reads TGTGCCAGCAGCTCCTCTGTGGGGGGCTTGGACAATGAGCAGTTCTTC.

This clonotype was counted only a few times. V and J are TRBV11-2 and TRBJ2-7, with 11 nucleotides matching TRBD1. With 5 bases clipped from V and 6 bases from J, the junction kept 9 bases outside the gene matches. The CDR3 sequence is 15 residues long. Germline CDR1 SGHAT, CDR2 FQNNGV. The CDR3 region has the DNA TGTGCCAGCAGCCCAGGGACAGGGGGACGATCCGAGCAGTACTTC. The encoded protein is CASSPGTGGRSEQYF.

V usage is TRBV12-3 or TRBV12-4 and J usage is TRBJ2-7, with 9 bases fitting TRBD1. The CDR3 runs to 15 residues. Unmatched junction bases numbered 12, after V lost 5 bases and J lost 7 bases. CDR3 in amino acids: CASSPTRTGAREQYF. The CDR3 DNA is TGTGCCAGCAGTCCGACACGGACAGGGGCCAGGGAGCAGTACTTC.

This clonotype was seen a few times. V gene TRBV5-1 combines with J gene TRBJ1-5; possibly TRBD1 for D (5 bases). Per germline, CDR1 SGHRS and CDR2 YFSETQ. The V gene lost 1 base and the J gene lost 7 bases, with 12 bases spanning the gap. The CDR3 spans 14 residues. This chain's CDR3 is CASSLSQGSQPQHF. CDR3 in DNA: TGCGCCAGCAGCTTGTCGCAGGGCTCGCAGCCCCAGCATTTT.